These 24 T cell receptor beta chains were all obtained from the same sample, sequenced in a study of shared clonotypes between healthy human individuals. The table came from immunoSEQ multiplex PCR; TCRdb's copy has only in-frame clones and leaves some out. In the table there are more than 900,000 clones, more than 75% of which are singletons. The specimen sequenced was memory CD4+ T cells from PBMCs. Regarding subset: CD45RA-negative fraction. All receptors come from a man aged 18 to 29 in good health. Some clones in this sample may be carry-over from other donors' samples.

This chain links TRBV27 with TRBJ2-1; 7 positions match TRBD2. V shed 8 bases, J shed 1 base, and the junction held 8 bases outside the gene matches. The CDR3 covers 15 residues. In germline, CDR1 is MNHEY, CDR2 SMNVEV (reference sequence). CDR3 coding DNA: TGTGCCAGCCGACGGGGGACTACTTCCTACAATGAGCAGTTCTTC. Translating it yields CASRRGTTSYNEQFF.

Of note for this clone: Different DNA sequences within this sample yield the same CDR3. The chain combines TRBV5-1 with TRBJ2-1, with D possibly being TRBD2 (5 bases). The germline CDR1 and CDR2 sequences are SGHRS and YFSETQ. The CDR3 spans 15 residues. Trimming took 0 bases from V and 0 from J, leaving 7 bases between them. The CDR3 loop is CASSLGAGSYNEQFF. DNA of the CDR3: TGCGCCAGCAGCTTGGGCGCGGGCTCCTACAATGAGCAGTTCTTC.

The CDR3 region is CAISEGTGQARETQYF. The CDR3 DNA reads as TGTGCCATCAGTGAGGGGACAGGCCAAGCAAGAGAGACCCAGTACTTC. The chain links TRBV10-3 to TRBJ2-5, with TRBD1 matching 8 bases. Germline V gene sequence: CDR1 ENHRY, CDR2 SYGVKD. With V trimmed by 2 bases and J by 4 bases, 9 bases remained unmatched. This CDR3 has 16 amino acids.

This sequence joins TRBV6-6 and TRBJ2-1; D call uncertain. The germline V gene has CDR1 MNHNY and CDR2 SVGAGI (reference sequence). This CDR3 spans 14 amino acids. V dropped 5 bases and J dropped 4 bases, with 12 bases sitting between them. The CDR3 loop is CASSGLDAYNEQFF. The CDR3 DNA reads TGTGCCAGCAGTGGGCTGGACGCTTACAATGAGCAGTTCTTC.

The V gene is TRBV5-4, the J gene TRBJ2-2; D may be TRBD1 (5 bases). Germline CDR1 and CDR2: SGHNT and YYREEE (reference sequence). The V and J ends lost 0 bases and 4 bases respectively, with 13 bases between them. The CDR3 length is 16 residues. This CDR3 reads CASSLVGRQGTGELFF. The DNA of the CDR3 is TGTGCCAGCAGCTTGGTTGGTAGGCAGGGCACCGGGGAGCTGTTTTTT. Complete variable domain (other parts from reference TRBV5-4 and TRBJ2-2): ETGVTQSPTHLIKTRGQQVTLRCSSQSGHNTVSWYQQALGQGPQFIFQYYREEENGRGNFPPRFSGLQFPNYSSELNVNALELDDSALYLCASSLVGRQGTGELFFGEGSRLTVL.

This chain joins TRBV7-2 and TRBJ2-1, with TRBD2 matching 12 bases. Germline V lookup: CDR1 SGHTA, CDR2 FQGNSA. V gave up 1 base and J gave up 9 bases; unmatched junction bases: 7. CDR3 length: 16 residues. The CDR3 sequence is CASSLGGTSGRSEQFF. CDR3 bases: TGTGCCAGCAGCTTAGGGGGCACTAGCGGGAGGAGTGAGCAGTTCTTC. The whole variable domain, filled in from reference TRBV7-2 and TRBJ2-1, reads GAGVSQSPSNKVTEKGKDVELRCDPISGHTALYWYRQSLGQGLEFLIYFQGNSAPDKSGLPSDRFSAERTGGSVSTLTIQRTQQEDSAVYLCASSLGGTSGRSEQFFGPGTRLTVL.

This clone was observed a few times. The gene calls are TRBV5-3 and TRBJ2-1; 13 bases fit TRBD2. Being an ORF, TRBV5-3 has a function that is uncertain. V trimming: 4 bases; J trimming: 4 bases; junction bases outside the gene matches: 11. The CDR3 loop spans 18 amino acids. The CDR3 coding sequence is TGTGCCAGAAGCCGAGGATCCGGGACTAGCGGGATATACAATGAGCAGTTCTTC. Its translation is CARSRGSGTSGIYNEQFF.

This clone was counted a few times. The sample contains more than one DNA sequence encoding this CDR3. This chain uses TRBV28 with TRBJ2-5, with 11 bases identical to TRBD2. Germline V gene sequence: CDR1 MDHEN, CDR2 SYDVKM. The CDR3 totals 14 residues. V dropped 6 bases and J dropped 4; count of bases not matched to a gene: 4. CDR3 DNA: TGTGCCAGCAGCCTTAGCGGGAGGGGAGAGACCCAGTACTTC. Translation: CASSLSGRGETQYF.

The rearrangement uses TRBV7-3 and TRBJ2-3; D ambiguous. Germline assignment: CDR1 SGHTA and CDR2 FQGTGA. The CDR3 loop spans 15 amino acids. V lost 1 base to trimming and J lost 2 bases, with 10 bases between them. DNA for the CDR3: TGTGCCAGCAGCTTAATACTTTCCCCCACAGATACGCAGTATTTT. Translation: CASSLILSPTDTQYF.

Remarks on this clone: The sample has other DNA sequences that encode this CDR3 too. The chain couples TRBV19 to TRBJ1-1, with D hard to call. From germline, CDR1 is LNHDA and CDR2 SQIVND (reference sequence). The CDR3 has 13 residues. The V gene lost 2 bases and the J gene lost 1 base, with 5 bases spanning the gap. This CDR3 is CASSIRQNTEAFF. CDR3 nucleotides: TGTGCCAGTAGTATAAGACAGAACACTGAAGCTTTCTTT.

On this clone itself: The junction shows a germline mismatch at one end, possibly a read error. Other DNA sequences of this sample code for an identical CDR3. The chain uses TRBV5-8 and TRBJ2-2; TRBD2 might be the D (5 bases). Per germline, CDR1 SGHTS and CDR2 YDEGEE. This CDR3 has 16 residues. The CDR3: CASSYARAGGTGELFF. CDR3 DNA sequence: TGTGCCAGCAGCTATGCGCGGGCCGGCGGCACCGGGGAGCTGTTCTTT.

This clone was counted ten times or more. The chain links TRBV29-1 to TRBJ2-1; 11 bases align to TRBD1. Germline V gene lookup returns CDR1 SQVTM and CDR2 ANQGSEA. Trimming took 6 bases from V and 7 from J; bases not matched to a gene: 5. The CDR3 totals 13 residues. CDR3 loop: CSVDRGRRNEQFF. Written as DNA, the CDR3 is TGCAGCGTGGACAGGGGGCGCAGGAATGAGCAGTTCTTC.

This chain uses TRBV4-1 with TRBJ2-5, with 14 bases identical to TRBD2. This CDR3 comprises 16 residues. Germline V gives CDR1 MGHRA, CDR2 YSYEKL. V shed 4 bases, J shed 2 bases, and the junction held 3 bases outside the gene matches. CDR3 nucleotides: TGCGCCAGCAGCCTAGGGACTAGCGGGAGTCAAGAGACCCAGTACTTC. It codes for CASSLGTSGSQETQYF.

J is TRBJ2-1 and V is TRBV30; TRBD2 matches at 12 bases. V trimming: 3 bases; J trimming: 7 bases; junction bases outside the gene matches: 10. The germline V gene has CDR1 GTSNPN and CDR2 SVGIG (reference sequence). This CDR3 comprises 16 residues. The CDR3 nucleotides are TGTGCCTGGAGCCTCCCGACTAGCGGGAGAATAAATGAGCAGTTCTTC. It translates to CAWSLPTSGRINEQFF. Filled out from reference TRBV30 and TRBJ2-1, the complete variable domain reads SQTIHQWPATLVQPVGSPLSLECTVEGTSNPNLYWYRQAAGRGLQLLFYSVGIGQISSEVPQNLSASRPQDRQFILSSKKLLLSDSGFYLCAWSLPTSGRINEQFFGPGTRLTVL.

The J gene is TRBJ2-7, the V gene TRBV13, with a possible D match to TRBD1 (6 bases). Germline CDR1 PRHDT, CDR2 FYEKMQ (reference sequence). The germline V and J ends were trimmed by 2 bases and 5 bases, with 10 bases remaining between them. This CDR3 is 13 amino acids long. The CDR3 is CASSLRGFHEQYF. CDR3 nucleotides: TGTGCCAGCAGCTTAAGGGGGTTCCACGAGCAGTACTTC.

CDR3 DNA: TGCAGTGCTGACGGGGTTTACGAGCAGTACTTC. It codes for CSADGVYEQYF. The V gene is TRBV20-1, the J gene TRBJ2-7; D perhaps matches TRBD2 (5 bases). The CDR3 totals 11 residues. The germline V gene encodes CDR1 DFQATT and CDR2 SNEGSKA (reference sequence). V was pared by 5 bases and J by 4 bases, with 9 bases between.

This rearrangement joins TRBV29-1 to TRBJ1-1, with D perhaps TRBD1 (5 bases). The CDR3 covers 14 residues. Trimming took off 6 bases at V and 2 bases at J, with 16 bases between the two ends. Germline CDR1 is SQVTM and CDR2 is ANQGSEA. The CDR3, as DNA: TGCAGCGTGTTAGAAAGGGGCATTAACACTGAAGCTTTCTTT. Amino acid sequence: CSVLERGINTEAFF.

The J gene is TRBJ2-1, the V gene TRBV5-1; 8 bases line up with TRBD1. The CDR3 is 13 amino acids. Losses at the gene ends were 4 bases for V and 9 bases for J; bases not matched to a gene: 6. Germline CDR1 is SGHRS and CDR2 is YFSETQ. This CDR3 reads CASSRTGFGEQFF. In nucleotides, the CDR3 is TGCGCCAGCAGCAGGACAGGGTTCGGTGAGCAGTTCTTC. Full variable domain (remainder filled in from reference TRBV5-1 and TRBJ2-1): KAGVTQTPRYLIKTRGQQVTLSCSPISGHRSVSWYQQTPGQGLQFLFEYFSETQRNKGNFPGRFSGRQFSNSRSEMNVSTLELGDSALYLCASSRTGFGEQFFGPGTRLTVL.

The rearrangement joins TRBV5-1 to TRBJ2-1, with 8 bases lining up with TRBD1. The CDR3 has 16 amino acids. The V and J ends lost 5 bases and 6 bases, in that order; junction bases with no gene match: 13. Germline lookup yields CDR1 SGHRS and CDR2 YFSETQ. The CDR3 DNA sequence: TGCGCCAGCAGAAACCTAACCAGGGGGCTGAGCAATGAGCAGTTCTTC. Its protein product is CASRNLTRGLSNEQFF.

The chain recombines TRBV7-3 with TRBJ2-3, with D unresolved. The CDR3 length is 14 residues. Between the trimmed V and J ends, which lost 5 bases and 2 bases, there was a span of 11 bases. Germline CDR1 SGHTA, CDR2 FQGTGA. The CDR3 is CASSPRVSTDTQYF. The CDR3 DNA reads as TGTGCCAGCAGCCCCCGGGTCTCCACAGATACGCAGTATTTT.

The table lists this clone with many counts. The chain uses TRBV11-2 and TRBJ1-2; D may be TRBD1 (5 bases). CDR1 is SGHAT and CDR2 is FQNNGV in the germline V gene. Trimming pared 1 base from V and 4 bases from J, leaving 10 bases between. The length of the CDR3 is 14 residues. The CDR3 nucleotides read TGTGCCAGCAGCTTAGTAGGGACTCTCTATGGCTACACCTTC. Translated: CASSLVGTLYGYTF.

This clone was seen only a few times. Additional DNA sequences in this sample encode the identical CDR3. The chain employs TRBV7-2 and TRBJ2-7; no clear D gene. Germline V gene lookup returns CDR1 SGHTA and CDR2 FQGNSA. The V gene lost 4 bases and the J gene lost 0 bases, with 4 bases spanning the gap. The CDR3 loop spans 12 amino acids. Here the CDR3 reads CASSSSSYEQYF. Here the CDR3 DNA reads TGTGCCAGCAGCTCCTCCTCCTACGAGCAGTACTTC.

The J gene is TRBJ2-1, the V gene TRBV10-3; 12 nucleotides match TRBD2. Germline-derived CDR1 and CDR2 are ENHRY and SYGVKD. Trimming cost V 4 bases and J 3 bases; bases outside gene matches: 1. The CDR3 length is 15 residues. CDR3 in amino acids: CAISGTSGNYNEQFF. In DNA, the CDR3 is TGTGCCATCAGTGGGACTAGCGGGAACTACAATGAGCAGTTCTTC.

The V call is TRBV19, the J call TRBJ1-2; no definite D call. Trimming cost V 0 bases and J 4 bases, with 9 bases left between them. Germline V gene data show CDR1 as LNHDA and CDR2 as SQIVND (reference sequence). CDR3 length equals 14 residues. The CDR3 here is CASSIDTGSYGYTF. In nucleotides, the CDR3 is TGTGCCAGTAGTATAGATACGGGTTCCTATGGCTACACCTTC. The whole variable domain, filled in from reference TRBV19 and TRBJ1-2, reads DGGITQSPKYLFRKEGQNVTLSCEQNLNHDAMYWYRQDPGQGLRLIYYSQIVNDFQKGDIAEGYSVSREKKESFPLTVTSAQKNPTAFYLCASSIDTGSYGYTFGSGTRLTVV.